This TCR beta chain is drawn from a study of beta chain features in type 1 diabetes (dated by TCRdb to between 2017 and 2018). With respect to the entire study: Patients and healthy donors did not differ in mean age, gender distribution, total cell number or subset yield. A total of some 100,000,000 sorted cells were examined across all samples, and the number of cells per subset was strongly correlated with RNA yield. The study compared TCRB repertoires of sorted circulating CD4+ T cell subsets between recently diagnosed type 1 diabetes patients and matched healthy donors. Naive and central memory subsets were obtained from all 30 or so donors, but regulatory and stem cell-like memory subsets were isolated from only 8 patients and 8 healthy donors. Study-wide conclusions, independent of this receptor: The naive, central memory and regulatory TCRB repertoires appeared to resemble one another more closely among patients than among healthy donors. Shorter templates might be favored by PCR, yet because patient and control samples were amplified and corrected together, any such skew would affect both groups equally. Because cDNA was sequenced instead of genomic DNA, highly expressing activated cells could be over-represented, though the groups showed no difference in activation or CD3 levels. In all four CD4+ subsets, TCRB CDR3 length was moderately but significantly shorter in type 1 diabetes patients. Fewer insertions and more nucleotide deletions at VDJ recombination sites were observed in patients with type 1 diabetes, implying thymic rearrangement abnormalities. Only small numbers of individuals were included in the HLA sub-analyses, which left unresolved whether HLA type had any influence on TCRB rearrangement.

V is trimmed back by 3 bases and J by 8 bases, and the junction contains 19 bases that no gene match accounts for. The CDR3 measures 18 amino acids from cysteine to phenylalanine. The sequence is cut down to CDR3 DNA, 54 bases in frame from base 1. CDR1 and CDR2 are drawn from the germline V gene: SGDLS, YYNGEE. Each donor gave one peripheral blood draw, averaging approximately 120 mL, which was collected into heparinised tubes. A BD FACSAria II was used to sort naive, central memory, regulatory and stem cell-like memory CD4+ T cells with a panel that included CD45RO, CCR7, CD25, CD127, CD95 and CD27. Purity was above 95% for every sorted population. PBMCs were isolated right away by Lymphoprep density gradient centrifugation and were stained directly, without culture. Samples were stained and sorted in pairs, with one healthy donor and one patient per experiment, so that batch effects were minimized.

In the case of this clone: Its antigen is still unknown. No much larger clone is present one base from it, and per-base qualities are unavailable.

The entire isolated RNA was reverse transcribed using the High Capacity cDNA Reverse Transcription Kit, and thus expressed TCRB transcripts were sequenced. Deep immunoSEQ sequencing was applied to naive, central memory and regulatory T cell samples, giving an average of roughly 3.5 million total reads per sample. Sorted cells were lysed in RLT buffer, and RNA was extracted using DNase-treated RNeasy Micro or Mini kits according to cell number. To prevent cross-contamination, every cell subset was processed on its own, while patient and healthy donor samples were processed together. Using the immunoSEQ multiplex PCR, TCRB sequences were amplified from cDNA into 87-bp fragments spanning the CDR3 region. Sequencing of the amplicons was done on the Illumina HiSeq platform. The paper's data handling went like this. PCR bias was corrected computationally using synthetic template baselines, and reads within Hamming distance 2 were collapsed, with unmergeable singletons discarded. Reads were aligned to IMGT to assign V, D and J genes, CDR3 length, and insertions or deletions at six rearrangement sites. Within each subset, clonotype counts were normalized to sorted cell number, after which true diversity and Gini coefficients were computed with the tcR R package. The overlap coefficient, calculated on TCRB nucleotide sequences, was used to quantify repertoire sharing. Out-of-frame TCRB sequences from naive cells were analyzed as a proxy for the pre-selection repertoire. As stored in TCRdb, this immuneACCESS dataset retains in-frame rearrangements with V and J assigned. A fraction of the clones does not appear; measured against another copy, unresolved V genes explain less than half of the discrepancy, and the remainder lacks a known reason. The D gene and trimming were derived from the DNA, and the V and J assignments and clone size from that table. This sample holds some 900,000 clones; 17% were observed only once. The ten largest make up 0.023% of the sample.

This TCR was recovered from a woman between 18 and 30 years old in good health. The chain links TRBV9 with TRBJ2-1, and 8 junction bases match TRBD2. Sample: naive CD4+ T cells from blood. The cell subset or site label on this specimen signifies: true naive CD4+ T cells. The DNA is TGTGCCAGCAGCGCAGAGAAGACCGGGACTAGGACTCGTTATGAGCAGTTCTTC. This encodes CASSAEKTGTRTRYEQFF.